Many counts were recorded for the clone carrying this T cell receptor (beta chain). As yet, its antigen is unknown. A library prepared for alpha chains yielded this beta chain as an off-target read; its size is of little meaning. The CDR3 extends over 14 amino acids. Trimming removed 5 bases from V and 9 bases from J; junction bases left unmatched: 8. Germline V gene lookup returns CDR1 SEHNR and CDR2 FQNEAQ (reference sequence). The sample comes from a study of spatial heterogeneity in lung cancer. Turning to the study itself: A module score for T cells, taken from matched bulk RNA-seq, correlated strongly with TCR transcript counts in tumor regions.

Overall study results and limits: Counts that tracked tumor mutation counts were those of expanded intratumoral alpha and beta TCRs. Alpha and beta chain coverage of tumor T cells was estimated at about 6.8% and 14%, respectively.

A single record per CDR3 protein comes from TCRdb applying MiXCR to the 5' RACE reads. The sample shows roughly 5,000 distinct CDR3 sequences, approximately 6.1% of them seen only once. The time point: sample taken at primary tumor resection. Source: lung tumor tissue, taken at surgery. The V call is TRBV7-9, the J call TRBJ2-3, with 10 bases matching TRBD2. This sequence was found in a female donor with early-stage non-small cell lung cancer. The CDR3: CASSLPLLAGTQYF. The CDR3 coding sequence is TGTGCCAGCAGCCTCCCATTACTAGCGGGAACGCAGTATTTT.